The entry below describes one T cell receptor beta chain. Germline assignment: CDR1 PRHDT and CDR2 FYEKMQ (reference sequence). The CDR3 runs to 16 residues. The ends lost 6 bases at V and 5 bases at J; junction bases unmatched: 11. Extracted from the samples, RNA was reverse transcribed into cDNA to serve as the sequencing template. Clones were read by immunoSEQ multiplex PCR, and TCRdb kept only the in-frame ones, dropping some. This table holds around 160,000 clones, about 89% found once. The data stem from a study of CD8+ T cells in alopecia areata. Study background: Tofacitinib ran 6 to 18 months, followed by 6 months off drug.

PBMC-derived CD4+ and CD8+ T cells were sorted. This TCR was sampled from a human donor with alopecia areata. The chain has TRBV13 and TRBJ2-1; TRBD2 aligns across 9 bases. This sample comprised CD8+ T cells sorted from blood, obtained at week 0. CDR3 region: CASRPAVGLADNEQFF. CDR3 nucleotides: TGTGCCAGCAGGCCAGCCGTGGGACTAGCTGACAATGAGCAGTTCTTC.